This TCR beta chain is drawn from a study of CXCR3-negative and CXCR3-positive naive CD8 T cells. The study's findings and limits: Diversity proved comparably high across both naive subsets and much lower in memory CD8+ cells. CXCR3-positive naive cells carried more hydrophobic TRB CDR3s than CXCR3-negative ones.

Preparation of TRB cDNA libraries relied on 5' RACE carrying UMI labels. TCRdb re-analyzed the 5' RACE reads; it lists each CDR3 protein once, without DNA. The sample's table shows just over 60,000 distinct CDR3 sequences. Per germline, CDR1 SGHRS and CDR2 YFSETQ. CDR3 length: 13 residues. The naive CD8+ gate required CD45RO-CCR7+CD27+CD95- phenotype. Worth noting for this clonotype: Its specificity is not known.

The J gene is TRBJ2-7, the V gene TRBV5-1. The TCR originated in a human donor in good health. Some clones in this sample may be carry-over from other donors' samples. The sequencing sample was made of naive CXCR3- CD8+ T cells from blood. Subset described: CD45RO-CCR7+CD27+CD95- naive CD8+ T cells lacking CXCR3 (TNR3-). Here the CDR3 reads CASSIGEPYEQYF.